The rows below give T cell receptor beta chains drawn from one sample of a study of multiple sclerosis patients with progressive multifocal leukoencephalopathy. The assay was immunoSEQ multiplex PCR, and TCRdb's table has in-frame clones only and misses some. The sample consists of more than 20,000 clones, 91% of them appearing once. The sequenced sample was PBMCs, obtained from a patient treated with natalizumab. All receptors come from a man aged 25-45 years with multiple sclerosis. The conserved cysteine and the conserved F or W are not part of the CDR3 here.

>TRBV6-6|TRBJ2-1
ASSYSTWVGGEQF
>TRBV7-8|TRBJ2-1
ASSFGGSYNEQF
>TRBV19|TRBJ1-3
ASSSPGQGRNTIY
>TRBV19|TRBJ2-1
ASSIRGPGLSNEQF
>TRBV9|TRBJ2-7
ASSLEGQPYEQY
>TRBV5-1|TRBJ2-3
ASSPTDGSTDTQY
>TRBV5-6|TRBJ2-3
ASSRGLATTDTQY
>TRBV6-6|TRBJ2-5
ASSFNRGPRETQY
>TRBV10-2|TRBJ2-3
ASGIHRGDTQY
>TRBV29-1|TRBJ1-5
SVGTGQHQPQH
>TRBV30|TRBJ1-2
AWSNYRGFGYT
>TRBV5-1|TRBJ1-2
ASSLTENYGYT
>TRBV6-5|TRBJ2-1
ASSYDVRGLNEQF
>TRBV4-3|TRBJ2-7
ASSLRADRGSYEQY
>TRBV7-9|TRBJ2-1
ASSPSQSQKSGNEQF
>TRBV5-5|TRBJ1-5
ASSSQGSNQPQH
>TRBV12-5|TRBJ2-5
ASGLGGQGEETQY
>TRBV4-3|TRBJ1-1
ASSQDWTGWNTEAF
>TRBV25-1|TRBJ1-2
ASSETGGYYGYT
>TRBV5-4|TRBJ1-1
ASSVDRGRNTEAF
>TRBV6-1|TRBJ1-3
ASSELGINTIY
>TRBV6-4|TRBJ2-3
ASSDSTTDTQY
>TRBV9|TRBJ2-3
ASSESPAGKGTDTQY
>TRBV30|TRBJ2-7
AWSVGNYEQY
>TRBV2|TRBJ2-2
ASRRGSGELF
>TRBV4-2|TRBJ2-5
ASSPRGREGTETQY
>TRBV4-3|TRBJ1-1
ASSQDTGLPTEAF
>TRBV2|TRBJ1-2
ASSEDGGALGYT
>TRBV6-5|TRBJ1-3
ASSIGRSGNTIY
>TRBV6-5|TRBJ1-5
ASSYRDRQPQH
>TRBV5-4|TRBJ2-7
ASSSMVGGEQY
>TRBV4-1|TRBJ1-4
ASSQGRTGVATNEKLF
>TRBV7-9|TRBJ2-7
ASSLTRGGAEQY
>TRBV11-3|TRBJ1-1
TSSSGTGVVTEAF
>TRBV19|TRBJ2-1
ATRSLTGNEQF
>TRBV12-5|TRBJ1-1
ASGSLRGLETEAF
>TRBV19|TRBJ2-7
ASSIQAQTYEQY
>TRBV7-2|TRBJ1-5
ASSLGLGNQPQH
>TRBV7-9|TRBJ2-7
ASTRGPSNEQY
>TRBV25-1|TRBJ2-1
ASSEYGVDEQF
>TRBV27|TRBJ1-2
ASSLSGQGALGYT
>TRBV19|TRBJ2-7
ASSIVLGANLYEQY
>TRBV7-3|TRBJ2-2
ASSPSGSGTGELF
>TRBV18|TRBJ1-5
ASSPMSNRDQPQH
>TRBV27|TRBJ2-7
ASSLAGAYEQY
>TRBV7-6|TRBJ2-1
ASSFGGGSAEQF
>TRBV5-1|TRBJ1-1
ASSLHKTGTGTEAF
>TRBV10-3|TRBJ2-1
AISESSRGGWWQF
>TRBV7-9|TRBJ2-7
ASSLGMGPSNEQY
>TRBV7-3|TRBJ2-1
ASSLIGGNEQF
>TRBV6-6|TRBJ2-3
ASSYPAGGPDTQY
>TRBV27|TRBJ1-5
ASSLGTGGNQPQH
>TRBV6-5|TRBJ2-1
ASSGRGTYNEQF
>TRBV5-1|TRBJ2-3
ASSLAARRPDTQY
>TRBV10-3|TRBJ2-7
AISTSGSSYEQY